This TCR beta chain was recovered during a study of shared clonotypes between healthy human individuals. Study findings and constraints: Several donors held about 5% of naive CD4 clonotypes in common.

Regarding this clone: Its target is unknown.

Data came from immunoSEQ multiplex PCR; TCRdb stores just in-frame clones and leaves some out. The sample contains a few million clones, 85% to 95% of which appear only once. Positive CCR7 selection of CD45RO-negative cells yielded the naive CD8 cells, and terminally differentiated effector memory CD45RA+ cells were excluded. All the donors were Caucasian adults who lived in Nashville, Tennessee. CDR3 length equals 17 residues. Germline V gene lookup returns CDR1 SQVTM and CDR2 ANQGSEA. V was clipped by 4 bases and J by 7 bases, with 25 bases between them. V and J are TRBV29-1 and TRBJ2-2; possibly TRBD1 or TRBD2 for D (6 bases each). The specimen sequenced was naive CD8+ T cells from PBMCs. The clonotype comes from a young man in good health. Some clones in this sample may be carry-over from other donors' samples. CDR3: CSVVRLGAGIGGGELFF. DNA for the CDR3: TGCAGCGTTGTGCGTTTAGGAGCGGGCATAGGGGGCGGGGAGCTGTTTTTT.